The rows below give T cell receptor beta chains drawn from one sample of a study of OX40 agonist ivuxolimab in advanced cancers. TCRdb keeps only in-frame clones here, not all; method: immunoSEQ multiplex PCR. The sample shows fewer than 90,000 clones, around 90% of them seen only once. Here the sequenced sample was CD4+ or CD8+ T cells sorted from blood, taken in a trial of the OX40 agonist ivuxolimab. The receptors come from an adult with an advanced solid tumor such as melanoma, head and neck, liver or kidney cancer. Each CDR3 is given with its conserved first and last residue. Fields, in order: clone size, J gene, D gene, V gene, CDR3 protein, CDR3 DNA. The D gene is left open where the match is weak. A row's size may be missing; if present it is once, few, many or a size class.

-,TRBJ2-2,-,TRBV27,CASSSGQRRGGGELFF,TGTGCCAGCAGTTCGGGACAGCGGAGGGGTGGCGGGGAGCTGTTTTTT
once,TRBJ2-3,TRBD2,TRBV7-9,CASSPRTSGGRYTDTQYF,TGTGCCAGCAGCCCACGAACTAGCGGGGGACGCTACACAGATACGCAGTATTTT
-,TRBJ2-5,TRBD2,TRBV7-9,CASSLSRGRETQYF,TGTGCCAGCAGCTTATCACGCGGGAGGGAGACCCAGTACTTC
once,TRBJ2-5,TRBD2,TRBV9,CASSVETSGGLGETQYF,TGTGCCAGCAGCGTAGAGACTAGCGGGGGGTTGGGAGAGACCCAGTACTTC
-,TRBJ2-7,-,TRBV5-1,CASSLGSGFSSYEQYF,TGCGCCAGCAGCTTGGGGTCGGGGTTTAGCTCCTACGAGCAGTACTTC
-,TRBJ2-5,-,TRBV5-5,CASSFGPGETQYF,TGTGCCAGCAGCTTCGGCCCGGGGGAGACCCAGTACTTC
-,TRBJ2-1,-,TRBV7-2,CASSLGRGHEQFF,TGTGCCAGCAGCTTAGGCCGGGGCCATGAGCAGTTCTTC
-,TRBJ1-1,-,TRBV18,CASSPTDSFTEAFF,TGTGCCAGCTCACCCACGGACAGTTTTACTGAAGCTTTCTTT
-,TRBJ2-1,TRBD1,TRBV18,CASSPKGQGTYNEQFF,TGTGCCAGCTCACCAAAGGGACAGGGGACCTACAATGAGCAGTTCTTC
-,TRBJ1-1,TRBD1,TRBV6-5,CASSPGRGRTEAFF,TGTGCCAGCAGCCCCGGAAGGGGGCGCACTGAAGCTTTCTTT
-,TRBJ1-5,-,TRBV7-8,CASSPDGSNQPQHF,TGTGCCAGCAGCCCGGACGGTAGCAATCAGCCCCAGCATTTT
-,TRBJ1-2,-,TRBV7-2,CACRRPFRANYGYTF,TGTGCCTGCAGGAGGCCATTTCGTGCTAACTATGGCTACACCTTC
-,TRBJ2-7,-,TRBV15,CATSRNRVEQYF,TGTGCCACCAGCAGAAACAGGGTCGAGCAGTACTTC
-,TRBJ1-6,-,TRBV7-3,CASSLAGRSPLHF,TGTGCCAGCAGCTTAGCCGGGAGATCACCCCTCCACTTT
once,TRBJ1-1,TRBD1,TRBV7-2,CASSLVQGVNTEAFF,TGTGCCAGCAGCTTAGTACAGGGGGTGAACACTGAAGCTTTCTTT
-,TRBJ1-4,-,TRBV6-5,CARDREEKLFF,TGTGCCAGAGATCGCGAGGAAAAACTGTTTTTT
-,TRBJ2-5,-,TRBV5-6,CASSRVGLPRGTQYF,TGTGCCAGCAGCCGGGTCGGACTGCCAAGGGGGACCCAGTACTTC
-,TRBJ1-2,-,TRBV6-6,CASSYSGGGMDGYTF,TGTGCCAGCAGTTACTCAGGAGGGGGGATGGACGGCTACACCTTC
-,TRBJ2-1,TRBD2,TRBV2,CASSEGLLAGINNEQFF,TGTGCCAGCAGTGAAGGTCTCCTAGCGGGAATAAACAATGAGCAGTTCTTC
-,TRBJ2-5,-,TRBV14,CASSKGTVQETQYF,TGTGCCAGCAGCAAAGGAACAGTCCAAGAGACCCAGTACTTC
-,TRBJ2-7,TRBD1,TRBV28,CASRRGTGGRRPYEQYF,TGTGCCAGCAGACGCGGGACAGGGGGCCGCCGTCCCTACGAGCAGTACTTC
-,TRBJ2-3,-,TRBV18,CASSPLDSTDTQYF,TGTGCCAGCTCACCACTAGACAGCACAGATACGCAGTATTTT
few,TRBJ2-3,TRBD2,TRBV9,CASSAGLAGVTDTQYF,TGTGCCAGCAGCGCGGGACTAGCGGGGGTAACAGATACGCAGTATTTT